This T cell receptor beta chain was found in a study of blood T cell repertoires in COVID-19. Concerning this clone itself: The junction and the germline gene differ at one end; a read error may be behind it.

The method was immunoSEQ multiplex PCR; TCRdb's version includes in-frame clones alone and lacks a portion of them. The sample records 230,000 or so clones, almost 90% being singletons. The clonotype originates from a woman aged 45-65 years with acute COVID-19. The material sequenced was PBMCs or T cells enriched from blood (not recorded which).

CDR3 DNA sequence: TGTGCCAGCAGACAGGACAGGGTCACCAGGGAGCTGTTTTTT. Its translation: CASRQDRVTRELFF. The chain couples TRBV6-4 to TRBJ2-2; TRBD1 matches at 8 bases. The CDR3 sequence is 14 residues long. Germline CDR1 MRHNA, CDR2 SNTAGT.